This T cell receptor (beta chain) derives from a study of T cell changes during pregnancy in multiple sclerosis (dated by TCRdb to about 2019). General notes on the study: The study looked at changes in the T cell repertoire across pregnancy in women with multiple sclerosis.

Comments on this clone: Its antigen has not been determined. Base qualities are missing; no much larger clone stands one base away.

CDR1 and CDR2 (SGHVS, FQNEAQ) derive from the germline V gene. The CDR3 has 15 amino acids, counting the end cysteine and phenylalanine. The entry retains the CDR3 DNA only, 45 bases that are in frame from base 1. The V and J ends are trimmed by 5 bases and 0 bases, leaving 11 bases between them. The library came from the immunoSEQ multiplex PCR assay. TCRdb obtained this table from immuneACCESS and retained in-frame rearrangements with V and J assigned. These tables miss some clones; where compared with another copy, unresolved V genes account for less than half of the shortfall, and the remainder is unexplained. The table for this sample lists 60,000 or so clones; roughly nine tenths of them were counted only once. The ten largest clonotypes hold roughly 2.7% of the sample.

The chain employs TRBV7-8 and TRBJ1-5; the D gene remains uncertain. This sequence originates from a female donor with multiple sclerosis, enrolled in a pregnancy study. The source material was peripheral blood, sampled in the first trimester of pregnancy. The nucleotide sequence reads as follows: TGTGCCAGCAGCGCACCGGGATATAGCAATCAGCCCCAGCATTTT. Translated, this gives CASSAPGYSNQPQHF.